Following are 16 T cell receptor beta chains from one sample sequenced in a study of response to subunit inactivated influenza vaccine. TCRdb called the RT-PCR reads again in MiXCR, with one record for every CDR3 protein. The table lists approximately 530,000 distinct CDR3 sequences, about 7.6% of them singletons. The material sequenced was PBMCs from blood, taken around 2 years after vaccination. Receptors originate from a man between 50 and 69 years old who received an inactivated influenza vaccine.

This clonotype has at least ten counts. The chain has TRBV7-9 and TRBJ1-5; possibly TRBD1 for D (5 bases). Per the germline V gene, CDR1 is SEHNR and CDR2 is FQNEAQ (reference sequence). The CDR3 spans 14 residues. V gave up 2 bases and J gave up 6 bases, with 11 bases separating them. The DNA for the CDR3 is TGTGCCAGCAGCTTATCGGCAGGGAGTCAGCCCCAGCATTTT. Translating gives CASSLSAGSQPQHF. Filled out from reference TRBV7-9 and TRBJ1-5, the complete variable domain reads DTGVSQNPRHKITKRGQNVTFRCDPISEHNRLYWYRQTLGQGPEFLTYFQNEAQLEKSRLLSDRFSAERPKGSFSTLEIQRTEQGDSAMYLCASSLSAGSQPQHFGDGTRLSIL.

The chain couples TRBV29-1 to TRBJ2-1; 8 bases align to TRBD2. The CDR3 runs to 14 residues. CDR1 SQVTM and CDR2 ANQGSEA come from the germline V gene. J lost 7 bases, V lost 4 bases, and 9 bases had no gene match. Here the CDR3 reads CSVVSGSTRNEQFF. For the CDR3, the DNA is TGCAGCGTTGTGAGCGGGAGTACGCGGAATGAGCAGTTCTTC.

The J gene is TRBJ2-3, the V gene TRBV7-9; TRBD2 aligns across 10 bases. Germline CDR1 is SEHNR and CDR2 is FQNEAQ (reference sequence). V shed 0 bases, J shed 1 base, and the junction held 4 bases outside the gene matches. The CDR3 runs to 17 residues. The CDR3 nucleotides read TGTGCCAGCAGCTTAGCCCGGCTAGCGGGGGGCACAGATACGCAGTATTTT. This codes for CASSLARLAGGTDTQYF.

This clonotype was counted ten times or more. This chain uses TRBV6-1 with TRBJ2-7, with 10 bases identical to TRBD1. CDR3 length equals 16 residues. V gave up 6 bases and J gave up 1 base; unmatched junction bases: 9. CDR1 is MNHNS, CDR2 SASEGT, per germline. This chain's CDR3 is CASRSQGQGRSYEQYF. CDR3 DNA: TGTGCCAGCAGGAGCCAGGGACAGGGGAGGTCCTACGAGCAGTACTTC.

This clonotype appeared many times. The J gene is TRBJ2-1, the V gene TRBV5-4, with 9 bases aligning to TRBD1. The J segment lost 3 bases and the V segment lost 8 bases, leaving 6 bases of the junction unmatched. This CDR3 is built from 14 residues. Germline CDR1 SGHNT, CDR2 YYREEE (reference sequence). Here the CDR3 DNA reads TGTGCCAGGGACAGGGGTCCGCTCTACAATGAGCAGTTCTTC. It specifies CARDRGPLYNEQFF. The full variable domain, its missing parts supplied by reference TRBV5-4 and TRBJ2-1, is ETGVTQSPTHLIKTRGQQVTLRCSSQSGHNTVSWYQQALGQGPQFIFQYYREEENGRGNFPPRFSGLQFPNYSSELNVNALELDDSALYLCARDRGPLYNEQFFGPGTRLTVL.

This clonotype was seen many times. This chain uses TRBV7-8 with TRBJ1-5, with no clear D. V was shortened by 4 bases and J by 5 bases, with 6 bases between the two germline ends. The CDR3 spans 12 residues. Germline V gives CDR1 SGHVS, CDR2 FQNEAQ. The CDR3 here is CASSSVDQPQHF. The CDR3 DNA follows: TGTGCCAGCAGCTCTGTGGATCAGCCCCAGCATTTT.

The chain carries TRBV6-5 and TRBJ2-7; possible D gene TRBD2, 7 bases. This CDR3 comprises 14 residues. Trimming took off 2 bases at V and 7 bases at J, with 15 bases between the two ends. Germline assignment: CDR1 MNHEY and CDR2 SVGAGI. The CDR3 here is CASSYGGAPEEQYF. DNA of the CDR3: TGTGCCAGCAGTTACGGGGGGGCCCCAGAGGAGCAGTACTTC.

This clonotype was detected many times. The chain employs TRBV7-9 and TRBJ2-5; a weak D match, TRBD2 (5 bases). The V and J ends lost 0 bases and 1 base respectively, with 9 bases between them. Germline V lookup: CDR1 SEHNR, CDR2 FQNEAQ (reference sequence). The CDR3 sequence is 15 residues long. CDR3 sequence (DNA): TGTGCCAGCAGCTTAGCGCGGGCGCTCCAAGAGACCCAGTACTTC. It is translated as CASSLARALQETQYF.

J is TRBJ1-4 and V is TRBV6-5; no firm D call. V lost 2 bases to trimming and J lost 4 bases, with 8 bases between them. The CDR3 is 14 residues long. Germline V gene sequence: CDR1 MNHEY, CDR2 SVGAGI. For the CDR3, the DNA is TGTGCCAGCAGTTACGAAGGCTATAATGAAAAACTGTTTTTT. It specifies CASSYEGYNEKLFF.

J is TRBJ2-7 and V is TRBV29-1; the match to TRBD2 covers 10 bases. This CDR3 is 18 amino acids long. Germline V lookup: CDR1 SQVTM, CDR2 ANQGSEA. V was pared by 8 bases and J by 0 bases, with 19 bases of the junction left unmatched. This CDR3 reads CSTTSGGTSDASSYEQYF. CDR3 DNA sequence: TGCAGCACCACGTCAGGGGGGACTAGCGATGCTAGCTCCTACGAGCAGTACTTC.

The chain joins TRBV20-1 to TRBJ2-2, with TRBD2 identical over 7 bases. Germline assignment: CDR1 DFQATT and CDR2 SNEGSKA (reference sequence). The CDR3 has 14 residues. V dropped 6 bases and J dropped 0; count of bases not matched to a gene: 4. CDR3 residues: CSAREYANTGELFF. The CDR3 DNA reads TGCAGTGCGCGGGAGTACGCGAACACCGGGGAGCTGTTTTTT.

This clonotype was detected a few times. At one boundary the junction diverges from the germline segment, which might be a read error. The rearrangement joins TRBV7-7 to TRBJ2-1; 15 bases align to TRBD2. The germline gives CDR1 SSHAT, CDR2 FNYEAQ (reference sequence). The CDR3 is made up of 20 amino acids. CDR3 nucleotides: TGTGCTAGCAGCCACACCTCCGGGACTAGCGGGGGGAGCTCCTACAATGAGCAGTTCTTC. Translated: CASSHTSGTSGGSSYNEQFF.

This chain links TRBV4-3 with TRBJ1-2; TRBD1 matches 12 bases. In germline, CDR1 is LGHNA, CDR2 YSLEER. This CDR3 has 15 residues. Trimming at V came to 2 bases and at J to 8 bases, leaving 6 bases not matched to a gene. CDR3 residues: CASSQTGQGAWGYTF. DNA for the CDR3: TGCGCCAGCAGCCAAACGGGACAGGGGGCGTGGGGCTACACCTTC.

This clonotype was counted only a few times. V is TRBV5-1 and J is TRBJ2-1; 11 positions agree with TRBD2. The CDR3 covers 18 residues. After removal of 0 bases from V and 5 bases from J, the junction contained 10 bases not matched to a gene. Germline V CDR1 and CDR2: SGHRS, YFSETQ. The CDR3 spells CASSLVPTGTSGDNEQFF. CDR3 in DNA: TGCGCCAGCAGCTTGGTTCCGACCGGGACTAGCGGCGACAATGAGCAGTTCTTC.

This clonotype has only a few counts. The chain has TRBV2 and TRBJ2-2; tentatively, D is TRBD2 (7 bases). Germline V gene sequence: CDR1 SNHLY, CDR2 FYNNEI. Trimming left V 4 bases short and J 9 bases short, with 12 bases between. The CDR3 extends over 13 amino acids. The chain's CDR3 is CASSVGGRRELFF. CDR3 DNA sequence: TGTGCCAGCAGTGTGGGGGGGCGCAGGGAGCTGTTTTTT.

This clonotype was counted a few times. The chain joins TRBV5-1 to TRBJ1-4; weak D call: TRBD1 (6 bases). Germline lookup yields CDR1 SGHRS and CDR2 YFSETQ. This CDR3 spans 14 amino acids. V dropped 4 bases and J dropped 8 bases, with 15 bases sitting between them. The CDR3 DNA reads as TGCGCCAGCAGCAGGGACACACCCGGCGAAAAACTGTTTTTT. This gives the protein CASSRDTPGEKLFF.